This T cell receptor beta chain originates from a study of technical replicates of blood from several donors. This table comes from immunoSEQ multiplex PCR, and its TCRdb copy is limited to in-frame clones, with some not included. The sample carries around 80,000 clones, roughly 94% recorded once. The CDR3 extends over 12 amino acids. V was clipped by 2 bases and J by 10 bases, with 9 bases between them. Per germline, CDR1 PRHDT and CDR2 FYEKMQ (reference sequence). The TCR was taken from a human donor in good health. The specimen sequenced was T cells isolated from PBMCs. The gene calls are TRBV13 and TRBJ2-1; D not certain. The CDR3 here is CASSLTLREQFF. The CDR3 DNA reads TGTGCCAGCAGCTTAACATTGCGGGAGCAGTTCTTC.